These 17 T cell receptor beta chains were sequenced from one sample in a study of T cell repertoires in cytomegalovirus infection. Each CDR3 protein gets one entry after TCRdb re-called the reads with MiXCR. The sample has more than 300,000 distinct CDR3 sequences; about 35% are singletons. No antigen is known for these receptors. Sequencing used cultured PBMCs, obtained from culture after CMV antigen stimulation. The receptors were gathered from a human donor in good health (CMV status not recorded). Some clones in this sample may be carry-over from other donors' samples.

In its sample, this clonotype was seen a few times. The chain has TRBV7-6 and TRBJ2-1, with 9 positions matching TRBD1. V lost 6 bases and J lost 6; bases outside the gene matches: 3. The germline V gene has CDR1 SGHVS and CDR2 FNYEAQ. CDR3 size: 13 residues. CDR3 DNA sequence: TGTGCCAGCAGGACACAGGGGGCCAATGAGCAGTTCTTC. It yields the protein CASRTQGANEQFF.

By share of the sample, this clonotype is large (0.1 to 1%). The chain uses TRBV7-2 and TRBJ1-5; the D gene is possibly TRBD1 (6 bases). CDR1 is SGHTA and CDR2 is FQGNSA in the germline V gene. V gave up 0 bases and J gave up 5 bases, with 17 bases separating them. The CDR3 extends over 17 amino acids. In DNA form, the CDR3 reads TGTGCCAGCAGCTTAGCTCTAGGGGGGACGAGCGATCAGCCCCAGCATTTT. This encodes CASSLALGGTSDQPQHF.

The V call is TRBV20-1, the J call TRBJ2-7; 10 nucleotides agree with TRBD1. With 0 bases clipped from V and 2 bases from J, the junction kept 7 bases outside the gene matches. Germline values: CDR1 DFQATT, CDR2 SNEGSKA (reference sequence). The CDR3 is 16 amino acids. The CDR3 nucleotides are TGCAGTGCTAGAGATTCGGGACAGGGGTCCACCTACGAGCAGTACGTC. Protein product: CSARDSGQGSTYEQYV.

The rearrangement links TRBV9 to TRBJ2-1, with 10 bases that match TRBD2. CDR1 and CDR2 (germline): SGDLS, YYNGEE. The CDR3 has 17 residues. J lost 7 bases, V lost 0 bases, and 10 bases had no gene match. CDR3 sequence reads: CASSVVPSGRTQNEQFF. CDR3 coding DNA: TGTGCCAGCAGCGTAGTGCCTAGCGGGAGAACGCAGAATGAGCAGTTCTTC.

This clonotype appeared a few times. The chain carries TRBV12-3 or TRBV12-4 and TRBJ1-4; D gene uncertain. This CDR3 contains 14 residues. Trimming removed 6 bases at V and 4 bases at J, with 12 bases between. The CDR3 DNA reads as TGTGCCAGCAGGAAACCGGGAAATAATGAAAAACTGTTTTTT. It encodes CASRKPGNNEKLFF.

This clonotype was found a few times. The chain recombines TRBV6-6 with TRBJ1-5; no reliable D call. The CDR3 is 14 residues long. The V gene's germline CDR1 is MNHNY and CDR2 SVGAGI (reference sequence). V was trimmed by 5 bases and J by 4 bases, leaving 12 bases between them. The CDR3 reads CASSTEGHNQPQHF. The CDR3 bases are TGTGCCAGCAGTACCGAAGGGCATAATCAGCCCCAGCATTTT.

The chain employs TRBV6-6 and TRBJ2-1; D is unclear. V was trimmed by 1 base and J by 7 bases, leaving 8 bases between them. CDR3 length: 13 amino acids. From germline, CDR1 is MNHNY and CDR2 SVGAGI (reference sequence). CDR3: CASSYYPGNEQFF. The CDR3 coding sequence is TGTGCCAGCAGTTACTACCCCGGAAATGAGCAGTTCTTC.

CDR3 sequence: CAWSGWTVQNTEAFF. The CDR3 coding sequence is TGTGCCTGGAGTGGGTGGACAGTCCAGAACACTGAAGCTTTCTTT. V gene TRBV30 combines with J gene TRBJ1-1, with D tentatively TRBD1 (6 bases). CDR3 length equals 15 residues. Germline V gives CDR1 GTSNPN, CDR2 SVGIG (reference sequence). The germline V and J ends were trimmed by 1 base and 1 base, with 13 bases remaining between them.

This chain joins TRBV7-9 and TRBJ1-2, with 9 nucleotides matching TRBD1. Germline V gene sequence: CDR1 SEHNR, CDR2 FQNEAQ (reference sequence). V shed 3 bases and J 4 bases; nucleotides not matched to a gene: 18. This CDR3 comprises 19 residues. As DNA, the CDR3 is TGTGCCAGCAGCTTCGGGACAGGGAGGTTGACGGCTTTGGCCTATGGCTACACCTTC. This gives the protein CASSFGTGRLTALAYGYTF.

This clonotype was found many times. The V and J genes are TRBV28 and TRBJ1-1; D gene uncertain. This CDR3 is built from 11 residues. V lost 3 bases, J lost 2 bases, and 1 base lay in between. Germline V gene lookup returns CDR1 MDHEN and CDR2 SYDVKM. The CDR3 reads CASSFNTEAFF. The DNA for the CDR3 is TGTGCCAGCAGTTTTAACACTGAAGCTTTCTTT.

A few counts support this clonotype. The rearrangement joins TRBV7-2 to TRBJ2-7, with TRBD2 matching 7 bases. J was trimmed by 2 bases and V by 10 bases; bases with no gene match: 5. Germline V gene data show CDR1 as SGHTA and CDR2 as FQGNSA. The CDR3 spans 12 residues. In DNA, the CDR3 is TGTGCCATTCCGACTAGCCCCTACGAGCAGTACTTC. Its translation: CAIPTSPYEQYF.

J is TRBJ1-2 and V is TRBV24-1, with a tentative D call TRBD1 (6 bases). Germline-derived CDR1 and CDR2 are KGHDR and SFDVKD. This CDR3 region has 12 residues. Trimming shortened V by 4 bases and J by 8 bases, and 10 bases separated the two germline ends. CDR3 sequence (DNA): TGTGCCACCAGTGAATGGGACACCGGCTACACCTTC. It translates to CATSEWDTGYTF.

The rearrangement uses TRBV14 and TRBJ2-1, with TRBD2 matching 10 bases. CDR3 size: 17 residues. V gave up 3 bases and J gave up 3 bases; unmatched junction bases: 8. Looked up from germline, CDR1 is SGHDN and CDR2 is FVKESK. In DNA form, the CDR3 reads TGTGCCAGCAGCCAGACTAGCGGGTCTGCCTACTACAATGAGCAGTTCTTC. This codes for CASSQTSGSAYYNEQFF.

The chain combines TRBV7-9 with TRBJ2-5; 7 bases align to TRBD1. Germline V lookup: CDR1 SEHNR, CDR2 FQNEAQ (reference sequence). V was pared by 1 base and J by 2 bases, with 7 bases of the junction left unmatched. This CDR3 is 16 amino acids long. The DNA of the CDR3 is TGTGCCAGCAGCTTAGTCGGACAGGCAATACAAGAGACCCAGTACTTC. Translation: CASSLVGQAIQETQYF.

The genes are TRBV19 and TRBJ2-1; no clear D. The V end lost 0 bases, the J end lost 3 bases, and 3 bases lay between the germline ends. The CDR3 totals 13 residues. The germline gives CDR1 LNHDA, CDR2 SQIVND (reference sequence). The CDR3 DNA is TGTGCCAGTAGTATAGAGGACTACAATGAGCAGTTCTTC. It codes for CASSIEDYNEQFF.

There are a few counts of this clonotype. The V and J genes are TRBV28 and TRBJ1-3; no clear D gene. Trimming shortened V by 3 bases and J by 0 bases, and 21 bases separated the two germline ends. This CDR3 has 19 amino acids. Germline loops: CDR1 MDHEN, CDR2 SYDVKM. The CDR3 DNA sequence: TGTGCCAGCAGTTTTAGTGAGGCGGGGAGATTGGCCTCTGGAAACACCATATATTTT. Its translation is CASSFSEAGRLASGNTIYF.

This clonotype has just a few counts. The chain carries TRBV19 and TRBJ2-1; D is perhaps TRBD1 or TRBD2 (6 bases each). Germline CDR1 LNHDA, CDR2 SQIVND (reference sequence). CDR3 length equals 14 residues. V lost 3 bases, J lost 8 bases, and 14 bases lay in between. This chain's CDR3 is CASSMGGEGDEQFF. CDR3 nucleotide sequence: TGTGCCAGTAGTATGGGAGGCGAGGGGGATGAGCAGTTCTTC.